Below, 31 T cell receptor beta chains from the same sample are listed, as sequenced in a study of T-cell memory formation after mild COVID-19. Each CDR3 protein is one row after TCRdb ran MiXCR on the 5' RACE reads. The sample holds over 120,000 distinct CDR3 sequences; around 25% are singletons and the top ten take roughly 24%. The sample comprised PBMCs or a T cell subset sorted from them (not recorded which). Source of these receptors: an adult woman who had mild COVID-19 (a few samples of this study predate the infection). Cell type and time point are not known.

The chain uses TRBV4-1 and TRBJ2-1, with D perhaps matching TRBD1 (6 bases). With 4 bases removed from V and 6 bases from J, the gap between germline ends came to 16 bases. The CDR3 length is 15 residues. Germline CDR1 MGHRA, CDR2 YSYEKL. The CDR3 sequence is CASSPYRASGNEQFF. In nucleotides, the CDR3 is TGCGCCAGCAGCCCATACAGGGCCTCGGGCAATGAGCAGTTCTTC.

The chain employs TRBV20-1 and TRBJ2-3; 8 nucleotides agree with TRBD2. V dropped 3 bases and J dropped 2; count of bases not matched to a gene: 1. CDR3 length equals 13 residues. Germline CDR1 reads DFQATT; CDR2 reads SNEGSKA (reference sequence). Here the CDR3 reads CSASGRVTDTQYF. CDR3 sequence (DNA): TGCAGTGCTAGCGGGAGGGTCACAGATACGCAGTATTTT.

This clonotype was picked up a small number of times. DNA of the CDR3: TGTGCCGTAAAGGACAGGGGTCCCAATCAGCCCCAGCATTTT. Translation: CAVKDRGPNQPQHF. J is TRBJ1-5 and V is TRBV10-3, with 9 bases lining up with TRBD1. The germline V gene has CDR1 ENHRY and CDR2 SYGVKD. The ends lost 11 bases at V and 3 bases at J; junction bases unmatched: 8. The CDR3 length is 14 residues.

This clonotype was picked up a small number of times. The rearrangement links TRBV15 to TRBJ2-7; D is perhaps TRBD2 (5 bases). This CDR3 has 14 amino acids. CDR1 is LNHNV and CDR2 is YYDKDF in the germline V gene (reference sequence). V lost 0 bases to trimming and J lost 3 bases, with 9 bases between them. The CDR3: CATSRDSGGYEQYF. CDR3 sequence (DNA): TGTGCCACCAGCAGAGATTCAGGAGGCTACGAGCAGTACTTC.

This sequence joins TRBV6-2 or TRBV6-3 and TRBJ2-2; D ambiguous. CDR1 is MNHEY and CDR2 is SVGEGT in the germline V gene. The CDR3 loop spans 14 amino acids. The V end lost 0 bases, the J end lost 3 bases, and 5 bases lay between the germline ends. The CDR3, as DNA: TGTGCCAGCAGTTACTCCGCGTACACCGGGGAGCTGTTTTTT. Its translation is CASSYSAYTGELFF.

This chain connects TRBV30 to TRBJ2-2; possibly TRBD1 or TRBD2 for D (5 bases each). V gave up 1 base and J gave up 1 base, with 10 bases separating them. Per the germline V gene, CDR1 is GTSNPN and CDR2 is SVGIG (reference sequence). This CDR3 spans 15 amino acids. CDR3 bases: TGTGCCTGGAGTGAGACGGGGCAGAACACCGGGGAGCTGTTTTTT. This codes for CAWSETGQNTGELFF.

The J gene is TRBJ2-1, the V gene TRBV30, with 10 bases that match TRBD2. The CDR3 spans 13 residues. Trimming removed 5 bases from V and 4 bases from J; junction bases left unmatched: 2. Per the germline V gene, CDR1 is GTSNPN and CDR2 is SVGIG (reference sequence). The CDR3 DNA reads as TGTGCCTGGGGACTAGCGGTTTACAATGAGCAGTTCTTC. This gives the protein CAWGLAVYNEQFF.

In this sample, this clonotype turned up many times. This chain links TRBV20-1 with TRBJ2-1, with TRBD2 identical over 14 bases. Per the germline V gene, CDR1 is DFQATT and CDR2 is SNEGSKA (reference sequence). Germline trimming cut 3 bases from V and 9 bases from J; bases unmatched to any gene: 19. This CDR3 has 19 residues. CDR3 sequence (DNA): TGCAGTGCTAGGTCTGATGGGACTAGCGGGAGTGTTCGGTCGAGTGAGCAGTTCTTC. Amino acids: CSARSDGTSGSVRSSEQFF.

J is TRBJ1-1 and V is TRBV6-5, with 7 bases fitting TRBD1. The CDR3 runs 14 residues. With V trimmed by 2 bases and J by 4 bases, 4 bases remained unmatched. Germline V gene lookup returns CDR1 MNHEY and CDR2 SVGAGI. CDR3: CASSYDRAGTEAFF. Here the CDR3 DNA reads TGTGCCAGCAGTTACGACAGGGCAGGCACTGAAGCTTTCTTT.

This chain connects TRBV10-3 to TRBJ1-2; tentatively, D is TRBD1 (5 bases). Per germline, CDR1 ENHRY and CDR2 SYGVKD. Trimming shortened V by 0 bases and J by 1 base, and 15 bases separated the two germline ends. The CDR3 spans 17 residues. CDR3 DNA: TGTGCCATCAGTGAGTCGGACGCACTGGGGCTTAACTATGGCTACACCTTC. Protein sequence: CAISESDALGLNYGYTF.

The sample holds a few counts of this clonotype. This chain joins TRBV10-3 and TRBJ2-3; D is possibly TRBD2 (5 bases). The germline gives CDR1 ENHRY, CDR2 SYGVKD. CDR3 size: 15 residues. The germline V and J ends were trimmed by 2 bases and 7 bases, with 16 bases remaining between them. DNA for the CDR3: TGTGCCATCAGTGAGACGGGGAGTGGCACTTATACGCAGTATTTT. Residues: CAISETGSGTYTQYF.

CDR3 sequence (DNA): TGTGCCAGCACCCTCCCTCTCTTTATAGGGACGACTGGGGGCTATGGCTACACCTTC. The encoded protein is CASTLPLFIGTTGGYGYTF. The V call is TRBV12-3 or TRBV12-4, the J call TRBJ1-2, with D possibly being TRBD1 (5 bases). V shed 7 bases and J shed 4 bases, with 31 bases lying between them. The CDR3 is 19 residues long.

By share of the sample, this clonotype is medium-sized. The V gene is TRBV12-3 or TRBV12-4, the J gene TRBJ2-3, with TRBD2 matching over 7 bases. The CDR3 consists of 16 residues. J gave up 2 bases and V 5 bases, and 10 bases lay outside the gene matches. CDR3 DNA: TGTGCCAGCAGTCTTTTTTCGGCGGGGGACACAGATACGCAGTATTTT. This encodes CASSLFSAGDTDTQYF.

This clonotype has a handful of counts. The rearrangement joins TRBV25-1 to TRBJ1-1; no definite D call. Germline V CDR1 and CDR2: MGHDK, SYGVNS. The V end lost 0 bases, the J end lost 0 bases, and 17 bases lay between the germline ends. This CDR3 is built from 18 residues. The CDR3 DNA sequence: TGTGCCAGCAGTGAATATCCCTTAGTTTCGGTCATGAACACTGAAGCTTTCTTT. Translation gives CASSEYPLVSVMNTEAFF.

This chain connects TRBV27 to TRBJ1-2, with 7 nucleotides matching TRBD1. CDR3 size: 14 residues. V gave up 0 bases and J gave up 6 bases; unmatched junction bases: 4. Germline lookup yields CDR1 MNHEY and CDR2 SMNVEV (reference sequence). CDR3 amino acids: CASSLSTGRHGYTF. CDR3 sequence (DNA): TGTGCCAGCAGTTTATCGACAGGGCGTCATGGCTACACCTTC.

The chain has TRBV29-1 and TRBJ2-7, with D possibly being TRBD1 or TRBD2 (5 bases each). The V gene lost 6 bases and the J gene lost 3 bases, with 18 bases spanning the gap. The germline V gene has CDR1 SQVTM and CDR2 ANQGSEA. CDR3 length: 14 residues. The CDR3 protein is CSVAGIRGVYEQYF. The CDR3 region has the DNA TGCAGCGTCGCAGGGATCAGAGGGGTCTACGAGCAGTACTTC.

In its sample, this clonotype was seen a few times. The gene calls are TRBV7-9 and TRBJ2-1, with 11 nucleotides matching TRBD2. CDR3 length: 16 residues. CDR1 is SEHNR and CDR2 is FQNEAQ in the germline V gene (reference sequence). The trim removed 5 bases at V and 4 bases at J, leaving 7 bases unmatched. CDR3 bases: TGTGCCAGCAGCCCCGCCGGGACTAGCGGTTACAATGAGCAGTTCTTC. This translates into CASSPAGTSGYNEQFF.

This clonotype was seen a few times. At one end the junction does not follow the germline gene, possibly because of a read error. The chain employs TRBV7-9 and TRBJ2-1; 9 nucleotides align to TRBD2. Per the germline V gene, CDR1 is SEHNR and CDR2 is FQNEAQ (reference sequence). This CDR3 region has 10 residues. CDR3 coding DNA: TGTGCCAGCAGCCTTAGTCTAGCGGGGTTC. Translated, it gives CASSLSLAGF.

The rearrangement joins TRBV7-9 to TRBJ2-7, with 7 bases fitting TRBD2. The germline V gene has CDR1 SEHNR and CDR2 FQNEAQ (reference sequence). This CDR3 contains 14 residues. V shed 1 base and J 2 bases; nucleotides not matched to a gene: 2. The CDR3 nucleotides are TGTGCCAGCAGCTTAGGCGGGAGCGCCTACGAGCAGTACTTC. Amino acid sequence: CASSLGGSAYEQYF.

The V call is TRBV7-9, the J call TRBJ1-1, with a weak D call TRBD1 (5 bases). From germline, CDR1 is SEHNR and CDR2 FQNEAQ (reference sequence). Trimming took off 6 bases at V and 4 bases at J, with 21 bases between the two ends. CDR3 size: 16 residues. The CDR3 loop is CASRPDGSSGGTEAFF. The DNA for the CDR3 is TGTGCCAGCAGGCCCGATGGGTCTTCGGGGGGCACTGAAGCTTTCTTT.

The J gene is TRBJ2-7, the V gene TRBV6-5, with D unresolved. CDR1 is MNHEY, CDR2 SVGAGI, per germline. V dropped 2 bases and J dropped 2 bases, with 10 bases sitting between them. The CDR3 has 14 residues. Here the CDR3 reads CASSYAAGTYEQYF. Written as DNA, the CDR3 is TGTGCCAGCAGTTACGCGGCAGGTACCTACGAGCAGTACTTC.

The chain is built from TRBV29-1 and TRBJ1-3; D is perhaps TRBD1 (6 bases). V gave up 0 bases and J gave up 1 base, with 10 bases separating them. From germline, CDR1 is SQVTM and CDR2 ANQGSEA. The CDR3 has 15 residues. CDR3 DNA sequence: TGCAGCGTTGAAGATAACAGGGCATCTGGAAACACCATATATTTT. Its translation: CSVEDNRASGNTIYF.

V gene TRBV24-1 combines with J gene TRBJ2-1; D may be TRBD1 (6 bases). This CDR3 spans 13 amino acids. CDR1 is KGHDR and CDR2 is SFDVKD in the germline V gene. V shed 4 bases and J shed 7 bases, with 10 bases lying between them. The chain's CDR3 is CATSESTGNEQFF. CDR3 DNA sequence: TGTGCCACCAGTGAGTCCACAGGGAATGAGCAGTTCTTC.

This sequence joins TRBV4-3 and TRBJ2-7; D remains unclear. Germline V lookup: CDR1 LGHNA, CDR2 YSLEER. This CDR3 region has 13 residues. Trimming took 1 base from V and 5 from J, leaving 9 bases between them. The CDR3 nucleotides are TGCGCCAGCAGCCAAGGGGAAGGTAACGAGCAGTACTTC. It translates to CASSQGEGNEQYF.

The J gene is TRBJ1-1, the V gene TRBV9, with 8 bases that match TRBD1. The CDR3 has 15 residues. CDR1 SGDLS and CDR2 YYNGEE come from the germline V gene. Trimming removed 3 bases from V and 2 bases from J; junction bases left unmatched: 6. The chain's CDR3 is CASSARTGSNTEAFF. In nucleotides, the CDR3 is TGTGCCAGCAGCGCGAGGACAGGGTCTAACACTGAAGCTTTCTTT.

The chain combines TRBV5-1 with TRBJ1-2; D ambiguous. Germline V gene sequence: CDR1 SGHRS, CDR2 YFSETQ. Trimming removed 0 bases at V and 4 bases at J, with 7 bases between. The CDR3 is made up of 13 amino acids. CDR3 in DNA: TGCGCCAGCAGCTTGGAGGACTTCTATGGCTACACCTTC. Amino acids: CASSLEDFYGYTF.

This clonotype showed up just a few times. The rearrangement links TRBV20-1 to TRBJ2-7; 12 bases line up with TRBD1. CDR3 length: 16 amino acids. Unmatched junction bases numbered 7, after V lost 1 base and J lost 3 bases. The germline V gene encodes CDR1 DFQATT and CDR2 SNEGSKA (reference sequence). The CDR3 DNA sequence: TGCAGTGCTAGAGGTCGGGACAGGGGGCTTATCTACGAGCAGTACTTC. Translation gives CSARGRDRGLIYEQYF.

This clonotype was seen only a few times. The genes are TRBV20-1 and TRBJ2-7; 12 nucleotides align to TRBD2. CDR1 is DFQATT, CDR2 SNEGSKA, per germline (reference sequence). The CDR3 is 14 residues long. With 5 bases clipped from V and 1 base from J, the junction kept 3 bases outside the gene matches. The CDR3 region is CSASSGGESYEQYF. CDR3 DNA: TGCAGTGCTTCTAGCGGGGGGGAATCCTACGAGCAGTACTTC.

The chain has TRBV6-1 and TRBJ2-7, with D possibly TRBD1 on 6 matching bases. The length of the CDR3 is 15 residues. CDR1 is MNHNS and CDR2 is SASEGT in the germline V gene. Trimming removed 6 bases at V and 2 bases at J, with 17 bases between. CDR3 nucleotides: TGTGCCAGCAGGGAGGCCAGGGGCCTCACCTACGAGCAGTACTTC. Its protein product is CASREARGLTYEQYF.

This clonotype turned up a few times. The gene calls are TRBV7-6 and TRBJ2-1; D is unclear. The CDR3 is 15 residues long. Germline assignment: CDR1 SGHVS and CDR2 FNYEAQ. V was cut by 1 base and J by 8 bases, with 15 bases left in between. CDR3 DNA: TGTGCCAGCAGCTTAGATTTTGGCAATTTGGATGAGCAGTTCTTC. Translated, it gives CASSLDFGNLDEQFF.

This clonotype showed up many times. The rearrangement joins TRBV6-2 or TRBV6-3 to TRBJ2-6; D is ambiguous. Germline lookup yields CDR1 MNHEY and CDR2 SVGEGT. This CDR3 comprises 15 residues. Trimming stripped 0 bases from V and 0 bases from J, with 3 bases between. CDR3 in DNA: TGTGCCAGCAGTTACTCAAACTCTGGGGCCAACGTCCTGACTTTC. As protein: CASSYSNSGANVLTF.